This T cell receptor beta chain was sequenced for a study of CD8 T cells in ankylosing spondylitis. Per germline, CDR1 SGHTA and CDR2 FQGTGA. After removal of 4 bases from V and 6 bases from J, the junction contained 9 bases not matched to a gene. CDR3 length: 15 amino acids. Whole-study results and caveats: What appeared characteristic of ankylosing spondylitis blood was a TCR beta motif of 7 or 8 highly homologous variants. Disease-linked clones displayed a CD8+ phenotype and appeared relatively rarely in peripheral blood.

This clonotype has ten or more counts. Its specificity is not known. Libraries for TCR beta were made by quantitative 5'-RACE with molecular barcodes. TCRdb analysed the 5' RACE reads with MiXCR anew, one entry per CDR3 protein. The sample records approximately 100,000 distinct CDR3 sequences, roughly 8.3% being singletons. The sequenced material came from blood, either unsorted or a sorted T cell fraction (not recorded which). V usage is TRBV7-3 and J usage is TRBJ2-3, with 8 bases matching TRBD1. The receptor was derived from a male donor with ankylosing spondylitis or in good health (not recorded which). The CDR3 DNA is TGTGCCAGCAGCTCAAACGACAGGGGAACGGATACGCAGTATTTT. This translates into CASSSNDRGTDTQYF.